Below are 20 T cell receptor beta chains sequenced from a single sample in a study of T cells in Graves' hyperthyroidism and ophthalmopathy. TCR beta CDR3 regions were amplified from RNA transcripts. Using the HTBI primer set, a first-round RT-PCR was run on the TCR CDR3. TCRdb reanalysed the multiplex PCR reads using MiXCR and keeps one entry per CDR3 protein. Seen here are hundreds of thousands of distinct CDR3 sequences, 15% to 20% observed once, and the top ten hold roughly 3.5%. The sample was blood. The source of these receptors is a woman aged 40 to 49 with Graves' ophthalmopathy.

This clonotype was detected ten times or more. The chain combines TRBV11-2 with TRBJ2-3, with 8 bases identical to TRBD2. This CDR3 spans 16 amino acids. CDR1 and CDR2 (germline): SGHAT, FQNNGV. Trimming removed 5 bases from V and 4 bases from J; junction bases left unmatched: 11. CDR3: CASSLTTGGRADTQYF. For the CDR3, the DNA is TGTGCCAGCAGCCTCACAACGGGAGGGAGGGCAGATACGCAGTATTTT.

This sequence joins TRBV10-3 and TRBJ2-1; TRBD1 agrees at 9 bases. This CDR3 contains 13 residues. Per germline, CDR1 ENHRY and CDR2 SYGVKD. As DNA, the CDR3 is TGTAGTGTTGGTCGACAGGGGGACAATGAGCAGTTCTTC. Amino acids: CSVGRQGDNEQFF.

This clonotype was observed a handful of times. The chain links TRBV2 to TRBJ2-1; possible D gene TRBD1, 6 bases. Between the trimmed V and J ends, which lost 6 bases and 3 bases, there was a span of 15 bases. The CDR3 runs 15 residues. The germline V gene encodes CDR1 SNHLY and CDR2 FYNNEI. CDR3: CASSDRIEVYNEQFF. The CDR3, as DNA: TGTGCCAGCAGCGACAGGATCGAGGTCTACAATGAGCAGTTCTTC.

At least ten counts were recorded for this clonotype. The rearrangement uses TRBV7-6 and TRBJ2-5; 7 positions agree with TRBD2. With V trimmed by 1 base and J by 2 bases, 4 bases remained unmatched. This CDR3 region has 15 residues. Per germline, CDR1 SGHVS and CDR2 FNYEAQ. The CDR3 DNA follows: TGTGCCAGCAGCTTAGGGGGACTACCACAAGAGACCCAGTACTTC. This translates into CASSLGGLPQETQYF.

The chain carries TRBV2 and TRBJ1-5; no reliable D call. CDR1 is SNHLY, CDR2 FYNNEI, per germline. The V gene lost 7 bases and the J gene lost 1 base, with 8 bases spanning the gap. The length of the CDR3 is 13 residues. The CDR3 nucleotides are TGTGCCAGCAACACACTGAGCAATCAGCCCCAGCATTTT. It translates to CASNTLSNQPQHF.

This clonotype was counted many times. V usage is TRBV3-1 and J usage is TRBJ2-2, with D possibly being TRBD1 (5 bases). The CDR3 sequence is 16 residues long. Deletions cut 1 base from V and 6 bases from J, with 15 bases between. CDR1 is LGHDT and CDR2 is YNNKEL in the germline V gene (reference sequence). The CDR3 nucleotides read TGTGCCAGCAGCCAAGGGGGCTTACCAGGATCCGGGGAGCTGTTTTTT. As protein: CASSQGGLPGSGELFF.

This clonotype was counted many times. The chain recombines TRBV20-1 with TRBJ1-3; D gene uncertain. CDR3 length: 13 amino acids. V lost 0 bases to trimming and J lost 4 bases, with 7 bases between them. From germline, CDR1 is DFQATT and CDR2 SNEGSKA (reference sequence). Here the CDR3 DNA reads TGCAGTGCTAGAGATTCCCGAGGAAACACCATATATTTT. It yields the protein CSARDSRGNTIYF.

The chain uses TRBV3-1 and TRBJ2-7; D remains ambiguous. Germline CDR1 reads LGHDT; CDR2 reads YNNKEL (reference sequence). This CDR3 is built from 16 residues. V was trimmed by 0 bases and J by 2 bases, leaving 14 bases between them. CDR3: CASSQDNRLQTYEQYF. CDR3 in DNA: TGTGCCAGCAGCCAAGATAATCGGCTACAGACCTACGAGCAGTACTTC.

This clonotype was seen a handful of times. This rearrangement joins TRBV20-1 to TRBJ2-3, with 7 bases aligning to TRBD2. With V trimmed by 3 bases and J by 3 bases, 3 bases remained unmatched. Germline CDR1 is DFQATT and CDR2 is SNEGSKA (reference sequence). CDR3 length equals 13 residues. In DNA, the CDR3 is TGCAGTGCTAGTTGGGGGGGGACAGATACGCAGTATTTT. Translated: CSASWGGTDTQYF.

The chain is built from TRBV7-9 and TRBJ1-2; 10 bases line up with TRBD1. The V segment lost 4 bases and the J segment 3 bases; nucleotides outside the gene matches: 5. The V gene's germline CDR1 is SEHNR and CDR2 FQNEAQ (reference sequence). The CDR3 is 15 amino acids. CDR3 sequence: CASSSGTGEHYGYTF. The CDR3 nucleotides read TGTGCCAGCAGCTCCGGGACAGGGGAGCACTATGGCTACACCTTC.

This clonotype was seen a few times. The rearrangement links TRBV5-1 to TRBJ2-3; no clear D. Germline CDR1 and CDR2: SGHRS and YFSETQ. V was shortened by 4 bases and J by 1 base, with 13 bases between the two germline ends. This CDR3 has 15 amino acids. The CDR3 DNA is TGCGCCAGCAGCAAACCGGACCGGGGCACAGATACGCAGTATTTT. Amino acids: CASSKPDRGTDTQYF.

In this sample, this clonotype turned up many times. The gene calls are TRBV12-3 or TRBV12-4 and TRBJ1-3, with D possibly TRBD1 on 6 matching bases. The V and J ends lost 6 bases and 4 bases respectively, with 16 bases between them. The CDR3 totals 15 residues. CDR3 nucleotides: TGTGCCAGCAGCTTTGGGCAGGGGAGGGGAAACACCATATATTTT. It translates to CASSFGQGRGNTIYF.

The CDR3 nucleotides read TGTGCCAGCAGCTTGGCCCAGGGCCTCTCAGGGTTAGTTACGCAGTATTTT. Its protein product is CASSLAQGLSGLVTQYF. This chain connects TRBV5-5 to TRBJ2-3; weak D call: TRBD1 (5 bases). This CDR3 is built from 17 residues. Trimming pared 0 bases from V and 8 bases from J, leaving 22 bases between. Germline V CDR1 and CDR2: SGHKS, YYEKEE (reference sequence).

Remarks on this clonotype: This may be a read error: a much more frequent sequence differs by one nucleotide. The chain joins TRBV3-1 to TRBJ2-7, with 10 bases fitting TRBD2. This CDR3 region has 14 residues. Germline lookup yields CDR1 LGHDT and CDR2 YNNKEL (reference sequence). CDR3 DNA: TGTGCCAGCAGACCTAGCGGGAGCTCCTACGGGCAGTACTTC. This codes for CASRPSGSSYGQYF.

This clonotype has just a few counts. The V gene is TRBV29-1, the J gene TRBJ2-7; D remains ambiguous. Germline values: CDR1 SQVTM, CDR2 ANQGSEA. V was cut by 5 bases and J by 5 bases, with 10 bases left in between. There are 11 residues in the CDR3. The CDR3 protein is CSVFKAHEQYF. The CDR3 coding sequence is TGCAGCGTTTTCAAAGCGCACGAGCAGTACTTC.

This clonotype was observed at least ten times. The rearrangement links TRBV6-1 to TRBJ2-6, with 7 positions matching TRBD1. J lost 0 bases, V lost 5 bases, and 7 bases had no gene match. The CDR3 covers 17 residues. Germline V gives CDR1 MNHNS, CDR2 SASEGT. For the CDR3, the DNA is TGTGCCAGCAGTTCCCACGGGACAGCCTCTGGGGCCAACGTCCTGACTTTC. Protein sequence: CASSSHGTASGANVLTF.

The V and J genes are TRBV12-3 or TRBV12-4 and TRBJ1-1, with a weak D call TRBD1 (6 bases). The CDR3 is 15 residues long. Trimming stripped 0 bases from V and 4 bases from J, with 12 bases between. Here the CDR3 reads CASSLATGRGTEAFF. The CDR3 DNA reads TGTGCCAGCAGTTTAGCTACAGGGAGAGGCACTGAAGCTTTCTTT.

This clonotype occurred many times. The chain combines TRBV18 with TRBJ1-1; D is uncertain. The CDR3 runs to 14 residues. V was cut by 3 bases and J by 4 bases, with 12 bases left in between. Looked up from germline, CDR1 is KGHSH and CDR2 is LQKENI. CDR3 in amino acids: CASSPLEIGTEAFF. CDR3 nucleotides: TGTGCCAGCTCACCCCTGGAGATAGGCACTGAAGCTTTCTTT.

This clonotype was counted at least ten times. V usage is TRBV6-6 and J usage is TRBJ1-1; TRBD1 aligns across 9 bases. The CDR3 contains 16 residues. Per germline, CDR1 MNHNY and CDR2 SVGAGI (reference sequence). Trimming took 2 bases from V and 9 from J; bases not matched to a gene: 13. The CDR3 bases are TGTGCCAGCAGTTACCCGGGACAGGGTTATGGAGGGAAAGCTTTCTTT. Protein sequence: CASSYPGQGYGGKAFF.

V and J are TRBV9 and TRBJ2-7; maybe TRBD2 (6 bases). CDR1 and CDR2 from the germline V gene are SGDLS and YYNGEE. With 2 bases removed from V and 4 bases from J, the gap between germline ends came to 16 bases. CDR3 length: 15 residues. This CDR3 reads CASSVGLGGPYEQYF. The CDR3 DNA sequence: TGTGCCAGCAGCGTGGGTCTCGGGGGACCTTACGAGCAGTACTTC.